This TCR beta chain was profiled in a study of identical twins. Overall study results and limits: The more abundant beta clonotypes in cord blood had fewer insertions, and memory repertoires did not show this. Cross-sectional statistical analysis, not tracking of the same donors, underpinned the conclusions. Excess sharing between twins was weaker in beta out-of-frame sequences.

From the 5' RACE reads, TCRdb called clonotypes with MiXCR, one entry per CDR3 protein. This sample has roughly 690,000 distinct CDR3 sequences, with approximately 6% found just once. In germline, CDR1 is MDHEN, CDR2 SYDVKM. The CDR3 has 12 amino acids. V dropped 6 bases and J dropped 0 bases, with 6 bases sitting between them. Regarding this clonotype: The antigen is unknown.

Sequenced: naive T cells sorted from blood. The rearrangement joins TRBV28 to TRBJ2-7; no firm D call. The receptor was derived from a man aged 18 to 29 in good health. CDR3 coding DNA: TGTGCCAGCAGGGCTAGCTCCTACGAGCAGTACTTC. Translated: CASRASSYEQYF.